This TCR beta chain appears in the sequencing data of a study of OX40 agonist ivuxolimab in advanced cancers. For the study at large: Hepatocellular carcinoma, melanoma, renal cell or head and neck cancer affected the dose-escalation patients. Partial responses were seen in three patients, one with hepatocellular carcinoma and two with cutaneous melanoma.

The CDR3 has 11 residues. Trimming removed 6 bases from V and 6 bases from J, with 12 bases in between. CDR1 is DFQATT, CDR2 SNEGSKA, per germline (reference sequence). Clones were read by immunoSEQ multiplex PCR, and TCRdb kept only the in-frame ones, dropping some. The sample holds about 36,000 clones; 80% to 85% are singletons and the top ten take about a fifth. Sequencing was performed on CD4+ or CD8+ T cells sorted from blood, taken in a trial of the OX40 agonist ivuxolimab. V is TRBV20-1 and J is TRBJ2-7; D is perhaps TRBD2 (7 bases). The sequence was obtained from an adult with an advanced solid tumor such as melanoma, head and neck, liver or kidney cancer. CDR3 sequence: CSAQGRAEQYF. CDR3 nucleotide sequence: TGCAGTGCCCAGGGGAGGGCCGAGCAGTACTTC.